These T cell receptor beta chains were read from a single sample in a study of response to subunit inactivated influenza vaccine. TCRdb analysed the RT-PCR reads with MiXCR anew, one entry per CDR3 protein. This repertoire shows 700,000 to 900,000 distinct CDR3 sequences, roughly 20% found once; its top ten account for roughly 10%. This material consisted of PBMCs from blood, taken roughly 5 days after vaccination. All receptors derive from a man aged 50-60 years who received an inactivated influenza vaccine. CDR3s include the opening cysteine and the closing phenylalanine or tryptophan.

CDR3 protein | V gene
CASSLPGQGATDTQYF | TRBV5-8
CASSPLRQWGTEAFF | TRBV18
CASSLWTGAVNEQFF | TRBV11-2
CASSVAVVGYEQYF | TRBV11-1
CASSLGGPAYEQYF | TRBV5-1
CSAKSEGSAAQYF | TRBV20-1
CASSDPQGKAYNEQFF | TRBV9
CAISETPSSTGELFF | TRBV10-3
CSATSAGLAGASYNEQFF | TRBV20-1
CASSLGPGEAGANVLTF | TRBV7-2
CAIRPAPLDRPSYEQYF | TRBV10-3
CASSYGKTQPQHF | TRBV12-3/TRBV12-4
CASSKAATAYNEQFF | TRBV9
CAGRGSADTGELFF | TRBV10-3
CSAPSPGKANYGYTF | TRBV20-1
CSARRGMETQYF | TRBV20-1
CSARENPGTSGFSRQETQYF | TRBV20-1
CASSGQGGDQPQHF | TRBV12-3/TRBV12-4
CASSVGGAAEAFF | TRBV9
CASSLAGTQYF | TRBV5-6
CASSQSLGLAGGELFF | TRBV4-3
CASSNPFASPGGGELFF | TRBV19
CASSWARSSYEQYF | TRBV7-9
CASSRLAASYNEQFF | TRBV12-3/TRBV12-4
CSARGGVSGKSYEQYF | TRBV20-1
CASSKDWGASEQYF | TRBV21-1
CASSYEGGRTDTQYF | TRBV6-5
CASSLAGGTNGYTF | TRBV5-1
CASSQERPGGPYEQYF | TRBV4-3
CASSLRPGDNQPQHF | TRBV5-1
CSARHQLAGGRLEGPDTQYF | TRBV20-1
CASSYGQSVYGYTF | TRBV6-5
CASSLAPWTGSKDTQYF | TRBV11-2
CASSISGHQETQYF | TRBV12-3/TRBV12-4
CSASVAGALHEQYF | TRBV20-1
CASSSRGLAAYEQYF | TRBV7-2
CSARRVGEANYGYTF | TRBV20-1
CASSPPGLAGMGTQYF | TRBV7-6
CASSFLDRGSLDGYTF | TRBV6-5
CASSFWGQTFVTDTQYF | TRBV28
CASTPWWDGTNEQFF | TRBV12-3/TRBV12-4
CASSFPGGPEAFF | TRBV5-8